These 5 T cell receptor beta chains share one sample of origin, sequenced in a study of blood T cells in healthy people across ages. Primers used in a second PCR of roughly 6 to 11 cycles were a sample-barcoded 5' primer and a J-beta primer mix. TCRdb re-called the 5' RACE reads with MiXCR, one entry per CDR3 protein. The sample yields 700,000 to 950,000 distinct CDR3 sequences, 58% seen once. The material sequenced was blood. The receptors come from a man aged 30 to 39 in good health.

The CDR3 DNA follows: TGCAGTGCTACCTCGCCACTAGCGGGAGACGGAGAGACCCAGTACTTC. Amino acids: CSATSPLAGDGETQYF. The chain couples TRBV20-1 to TRBJ2-5, with 11 bases identical to TRBD2. The length of the CDR3 is 16 residues. The germline V gene encodes CDR1 DFQATT and CDR2 SNEGSKA (reference sequence). Trimming took 4 bases from V and 4 from J; bases not matched to a gene: 11.

This sequence joins TRBV7-9 and TRBJ2-5; TRBD2 matches at 8 bases. Germline CDR1 SEHNR, CDR2 FQNEAQ (reference sequence). The V gene end was trimmed by 6 bases and the J gene end by 4 bases; junction bases not matched to a gene: 13. There are 16 residues in the CDR3. The CDR3 loop reads CASSSPAGDGGETQYF. The DNA of the CDR3 is TGTGCCAGCAGTTCACCAGCGGGAGACGGCGGAGAGACCCAGTACTTC.

The V call is TRBV7-6, the J call TRBJ2-1, with D hard to call. In germline, CDR1 is SGHVS, CDR2 FNYEAQ. The CDR3 covers 13 residues. Trimming took 1 base from V and 10 from J, leaving 11 bases between them. The CDR3 DNA is TGTGCCAGCAGCTTAGTTTGGAATGGCGAGCAGTTCTTC. Its protein product is CASSLVWNGEQFF.

The chain carries TRBV7-2 and TRBJ2-5; weak D call: TRBD2 (6 bases). Germline lookup yields CDR1 SGHTA and CDR2 FQGNSA. CDR3 length: 14 amino acids. V lost 5 bases and J 5 bases, leaving 15 bases between the germline ends. The CDR3 is CASSVGGWGETQYF. The DNA of the CDR3 is TGTGCCAGCAGCGTCGGAGGGTGGGGGGAGACCCAGTACTTC.

This clonotype has only one observation. A much larger clone differs from this one at a single base, so this may be a read error. The chain is built from TRBV5-1 and TRBJ1-2; TRBD1 is a possible D gene (6 bases). Germline-derived CDR1 and CDR2 are SGHRS and YFSETQ. CDR3 length: 15 residues. Here the CDR3 reads CASKQETGRGYSYTF. The CDR3 DNA follows: TGCGCCAGCAAACAAGAGACGGGCAGGGGCTATAGCTACACCTTC.